The clone carrying this T cell receptor beta chain was picked up many times. The antigen remains undetermined. One entry per CDR3 protein, called by TCRdb with MiXCR from the 5' RACE reads. The sample lists 700,000 to 950,000 distinct CDR3 sequences, 9% to 15% seen once, with 1.5% to 2% in the top ten. The sample originates from a study of identical twins. CDR1 and CDR2 (germline): SGHVS, FQNEAQ. Trimming took 6 bases from V and 2 from J, leaving 10 bases between them. This CDR3 contains 13 residues. Study-wide results and limits: Out-of-frame alpha sequences common to twins exhibited a surplus of low generation probability. Monozygotic twin pairs showed more out-of-frame TCR alpha sharing than models estimated. Among beta out-of-frame sequences, excess sharing between twins appeared weaker.

These records were also assigned to another study, of yellow fever vaccine responses in identical twins.

This TCR derives from a woman between 18 and 29 years old in good health. This chain joins TRBV7-8 and TRBJ2-5; tentative D call: TRBD1 (6 bases). Input material: PBMCs. Here the CDR3 reads CASRRTAQETQYF. In DNA form, the CDR3 reads TGTGCCAGCAGAAGGACAGCTCAAGAGACCCAGTACTTC.